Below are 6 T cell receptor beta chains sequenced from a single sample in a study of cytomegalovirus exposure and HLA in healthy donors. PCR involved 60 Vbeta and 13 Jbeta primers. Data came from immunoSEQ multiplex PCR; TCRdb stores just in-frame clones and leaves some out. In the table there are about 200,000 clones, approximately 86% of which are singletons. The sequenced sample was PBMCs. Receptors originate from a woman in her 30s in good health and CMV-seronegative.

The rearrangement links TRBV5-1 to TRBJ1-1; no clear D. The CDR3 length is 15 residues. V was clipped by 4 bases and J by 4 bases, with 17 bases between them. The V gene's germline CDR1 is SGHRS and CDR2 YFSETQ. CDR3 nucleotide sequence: TGCGCCAGCAGCCCTGCTGAGCTGGTATCCACTGAAGCTTTCTTT. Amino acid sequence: CASSPAELVSTEAFF.

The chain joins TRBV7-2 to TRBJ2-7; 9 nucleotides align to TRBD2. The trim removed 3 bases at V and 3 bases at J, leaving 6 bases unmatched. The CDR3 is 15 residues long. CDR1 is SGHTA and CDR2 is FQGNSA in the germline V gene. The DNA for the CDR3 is TGTGCCAGCAGCTTTTTCGCTAGCGGGAACTACGAGCAGTACTTC. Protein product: CASSFFASGNYEQYF.

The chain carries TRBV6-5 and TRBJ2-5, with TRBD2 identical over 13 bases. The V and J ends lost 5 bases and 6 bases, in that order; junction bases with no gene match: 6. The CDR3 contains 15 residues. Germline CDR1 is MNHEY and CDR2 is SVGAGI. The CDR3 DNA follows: TGTGCCAGCAGTGTGACTAGCGGGGGGTCCAAGACCCAGTACTTC. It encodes CASSVTSGGSKTQYF.

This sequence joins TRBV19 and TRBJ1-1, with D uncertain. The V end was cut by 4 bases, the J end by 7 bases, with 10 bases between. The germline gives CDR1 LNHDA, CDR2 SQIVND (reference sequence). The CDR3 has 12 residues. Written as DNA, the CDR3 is TGTGCCAGTAGTAGGTTGTCAGGTGAAGCTTTCTTT. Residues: CASSRLSGEAFF.

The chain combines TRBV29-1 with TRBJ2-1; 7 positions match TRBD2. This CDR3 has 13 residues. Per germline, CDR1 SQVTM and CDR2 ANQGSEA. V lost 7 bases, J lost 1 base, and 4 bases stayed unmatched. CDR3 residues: CSGGGRSYNEQFF. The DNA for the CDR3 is TGCAGCGGGGGGGGGAGGTCCTACAATGAGCAGTTCTTC.

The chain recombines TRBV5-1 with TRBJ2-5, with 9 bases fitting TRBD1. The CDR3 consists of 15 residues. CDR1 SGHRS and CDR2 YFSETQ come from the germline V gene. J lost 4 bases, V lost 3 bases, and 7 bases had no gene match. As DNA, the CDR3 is TGCGCCAGCAGCTATGGACAGGGGCTGCGAGAGACCCAGTACTTC. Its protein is CASSYGQGLRETQYF.